The T cell receptor beta chain described here comes from a study of CD8+ T cells in alopecia areata. As the sequencing template, cDNA was produced by extracting RNA and reverse transcribing it. The table came from immunoSEQ multiplex PCR; TCRdb's copy has only in-frame clones and leaves some out. The sample has 140,000 to 150,000 clones, around 47% seen once; the top ten hold approximately 6.8%. The CDR3 runs 11 residues. V trimming: 6 bases; J trimming: 8 bases; junction bases outside the gene matches: 3. Germline V gene lookup returns CDR1 SNHLY and CDR2 FYNNEI. Sequencing used CD4+ T cells sorted from blood. The clonotype originates from a human donor with alopecia areata. The rearrangement joins TRBV2 to TRBJ1-2; 7 nucleotides agree with TRBD1. In DNA form, the CDR3 reads TGTGCCAGCAGGCGACAGGGAGGCTACACCTTC. This sequence encodes CASRRQGGYTF. Full variable domain (remainder filled in from reference TRBV2 and TRBJ1-2): EPEVTQTPSHQVTQMGQEVILRCVPISNHLYFYWYRQILGQKVEFLVSFYNNEISEKSEIFDDQFSVERPDGSNFTLKIRSTKLEDSAMYFCASRRQGGYTFGSGTRLTVV.